This TCR beta chain was captured by sequencing in a study of T cell responses to AZD1222 COVID-19 vaccine. In the case of this clone: Its antigen is currently unknown.

Some clones are missing from TCRdb's copy, which holds only in-frame ones; the method was immunoSEQ multiplex PCR. This sample has 130,000 or so clones; over 90% occur once, and the top ten carry roughly 7%. Findings and limits, study-wide: Repertoire sampling happened only post peak T cell response. Spike-specific TCR depth and breadth grew after two AZD1222 doses. Unmutated regions of variants are reportedly targeted by nearly half of spike-specific TCRs.

The source of this sequence is an adult in good health. The specimen was peripheral blood, collected on day 0 of AZD1222 vaccination.

CDR3 sequence (DNA): TGTGCCAGTAGCGAGCAGGGGAATCAGCCCCAGCATTTT. This translates into CASSEQGNQPQHF. This chain uses TRBV19 with TRBJ1-5; perhaps TRBD1 as D (6 bases). Deletions cut 6 bases from V and 4 bases from J, with 10 bases between. This CDR3 is built from 13 residues. Germline-derived CDR1 and CDR2 are LNHDA and SQIVND (reference sequence).